The rows below give T cell receptor beta chains drawn from one sample of a study of metastatic and nonmetastatic thyroid tumors. Through MiXCR, TCRdb re-clonotyped the PCR reads. The sample yields about 16,000 clones, 31% seen once. Sequenced input: blood. The receptors stem from a female donor with papillary thyroid cancer or a benign thyroid nodule (not recorded which). Some clones in this sample may be carry-over from other donors' samples. Each CDR3 is given with its conserved first and last residue. A D gene is named only where the DNA matches it firmly. Only part of the rows carry a size: once, few, many, or a class if the clone is expanded.

j_gene: TRBJ1-4; abundance: many; v_gene: TRBV27; d_gene: .; len: 13; CDR3nt: TGTGCCAGCAGCTTGCCGGGGACTGAAAAACTGTTTTTT; CDR3aa: CASSLPGTEKLFF
j_gene: TRBJ2-7; abundance: medium-sized; v_gene: TRBV2; d_gene: .; len: 11; CDR3nt: TGTGCCAGCCAACAGGGTCGAGAGCAGTACTTC; CDR3aa: CASQQGREQYF
j_gene: TRBJ2-5; abundance: many; v_gene: TRBV7-8; d_gene: .; len: 14; CDR3nt: TGTGCCAGCAGCCTTGCACGCACGAGAGAGACCCAGTACTTC; CDR3aa: CASSLARTRETQYF
j_gene: TRBJ2-1; abundance: .; v_gene: TRBV4-1; d_gene: TRBD2; len: 17; CDR3nt: TGCGCCAGCAGCCAAGATACTAGCGGGGGCACCTACAATGAGCAGTTCTTC; CDR3aa: CASSQDTSGGTYNEQFF
j_gene: TRBJ2-1; abundance: .; v_gene: TRBV27; d_gene: TRBD1; len: 13; CDR3nt: TGTGCCAGCACCCGGGACAGGGGTAATGAGCAGTTCTTC; CDR3aa: CASTRDRGNEQFF
j_gene: TRBJ2-7; abundance: once; v_gene: TRBV4-1; d_gene: TRBD1; len: 15; CDR3nt: TGCGCCAGCAGCCAGGGGACAGGGGAGGACTACGAGCAGTACTTC; CDR3aa: CASSQGTGEDYEQYF
j_gene: TRBJ2-3; abundance: .; v_gene: TRBV11-2; d_gene: TRBD2; len: 17; CDR3nt: TGTGCCAGCAGCTTAGAGGTGGGACTAGCCCTCGCAGATACGCAGTATTTT; CDR3aa: CASSLEVGLALADTQYF
j_gene: TRBJ1-1; abundance: once; v_gene: TRBV14; d_gene: .; len: 14; CDR3nt: TGTGCCAGCAGCCAAGCAGGGATGAACACTGAAGCTTTCTTT; CDR3aa: CASSQAGMNTEAFF
j_gene: TRBJ2-7; abundance: once; v_gene: TRBV11-2; d_gene: TRBD2; len: 13; CDR3nt: TGTGCCGAGGGGCGGGGGGCCGGATACGAGCAGTACTTC; CDR3aa: CAEGRGAGYEQYF
j_gene: TRBJ1-2; abundance: .; v_gene: TRBV9; d_gene: .; len: 13; CDR3nt: TGTGCCAGCAGCGTAGGTTTCAAGGAGGGCTACACCTTC; CDR3aa: CASSVGFKEGYTF
j_gene: TRBJ1-5; abundance: .; v_gene: TRBV9; d_gene: .; len: 14; CDR3nt: TGTGCCAGCAGCGTGGACAGCAGCAATCAGCCCCAGCATTTT; CDR3aa: CASSVDSSNQPQHF
j_gene: TRBJ1-1; abundance: .; v_gene: TRBV6-2/TRBV6-3; d_gene: .; len: 11; CDR3nt: TGTGCCAGCAGTTGGGGGCCTGAAGCTTTCTTT; CDR3aa: CASSWGPEAFF
j_gene: TRBJ2-7; abundance: few; v_gene: TRBV19; d_gene: TRBD1; len: 13; CDR3nt: TGTGCCAGTAGGGACAGGCCTTCCTACGAGCAGTACTTC; CDR3aa: CASRDRPSYEQYF
j_gene: TRBJ1-6; abundance: many; v_gene: TRBV5-4; d_gene: .; len: 14; CDR3nt: TGTGCCAGCAGCTCCCGGGAGCCTAATTCACCCCTCCACTTT; CDR3aa: CASSSREPNSPLHF
j_gene: TRBJ2-1; abundance: medium-sized; v_gene: TRBV11-2; d_gene: .; len: 16; CDR3nt: TGTGCCAGCAGCTTAGATGGGAGACTACCGTACAATGAGCAGTTCTTC; CDR3aa: CASSLDGRLPYNEQFF
j_gene: TRBJ2-6; abundance: many; v_gene: TRBV19; d_gene: .; len: 16; CDR3nt: TGTGCCAGTAGTAACTTAAGAAGCTCTGGGGCCAACGTCCTGACTTTC; CDR3aa: CASSNLRSSGANVLTF
j_gene: TRBJ2-2; abundance: many; v_gene: TRBV24-1; d_gene: TRBD2; len: 18; CDR3nt: TGTGCCACCAGTGATCCAAGACTAGCGGGGGGAAACACCGGGGAGCTGTTTTTT; CDR3aa: CATSDPRLAGGNTGELFF
j_gene: TRBJ1-6; abundance: few; v_gene: TRBV2; d_gene: TRBD1; len: 15; CDR3nt: TGTGCCACCTCGACAGGGGGATCCTATAATTCACCCCTCCACTTT; CDR3aa: CATSTGGSYNSPLHF
j_gene: TRBJ1-2; abundance: medium-sized; v_gene: TRBV6-1; d_gene: .; len: 13; CDR3nt: TGTGCCAGCAGTTTGGGCAGCTACTATGGCTACACCTTC; CDR3aa: CASSLGSYYGYTF
j_gene: TRBJ2-5; abundance: many; v_gene: TRBV7-6; d_gene: TRBD1; len: 16; CDR3nt: TGTGCCAGCAGCCCAGATGGGACAGGGGGCGTGAAGACCCAGTACTTC; CDR3aa: CASSPDGTGGVKTQYF
j_gene: TRBJ2-2; abundance: medium-sized; v_gene: TRBV6-1; d_gene: .; len: 16; CDR3nt: TGTGCCAGCAGTGACCTCGGGGTTGTGGGGACCGGGGAGCTGTTTTTT; CDR3aa: CASSDLGVVGTGELFF
j_gene: TRBJ1-3; abundance: medium-sized; v_gene: TRBV6-1; d_gene: .; len: 14; CDR3nt: TGTGCCAGCAGTGAAGCGCAGGGAGGAAACACCATATATTTT; CDR3aa: CASSEAQGGNTIYF
j_gene: TRBJ2-7; abundance: medium-sized; v_gene: TRBV20-1; d_gene: TRBD2; len: 14; CDR3nt: TGCAGTGCTTCCGGACTAGCGGCTTCCTACGAGCAGTACTTC; CDR3aa: CSASGLAASYEQYF
j_gene: TRBJ1-1; abundance: few; v_gene: TRBV6-1; d_gene: TRBD1; len: 15; CDR3nt: TGTGCCAGCAGTGAACCGGGACAGGGCGGCACTGAAGCTTTCTTT; CDR3aa: CASSEPGQGGTEAFF
j_gene: TRBJ1-5; abundance: .; v_gene: TRBV7-9; d_gene: .; len: 13; CDR3nt: TGTGCCAGCACCTCAGGGGGCAATCAGCCCCAGCATTTT; CDR3aa: CASTSGGNQPQHF
j_gene: TRBJ1-2; abundance: few; v_gene: TRBV20-1; d_gene: .; len: 16; CDR3nt: TGCAGTGCTAGGGTGGTTGTGTGGGGGGTTCCTTATGGCTACACCTTC; CDR3aa: CSARVVVWGVPYGYTF
j_gene: TRBJ2-7; abundance: medium-sized; v_gene: TRBV6-1; d_gene: TRBD2; len: 16; CDR3nt: TGTGCCAGCAGCCCCGCCTCTAGCGGGGGGGCCTACGAGCAGTACTTC; CDR3aa: CASSPASSGGAYEQYF
j_gene: TRBJ2-1; abundance: once; v_gene: TRBV3-1; d_gene: TRBD1; len: 17; CDR3nt: TGTGCCAGCAGCCAAGGCCTAAGGGACAGGGGTGGGAATGAGCAGTTCTTC; CDR3aa: CASSQGLRDRGGNEQFF
j_gene: TRBJ2-7; abundance: few; v_gene: TRBV28; d_gene: .; len: 14; CDR3nt: TGTGCCAGCATTTCACCCGTTAGCTTCTACGAGCAGTACTTC; CDR3aa: CASISPVSFYEQYF
j_gene: TRBJ1-2; abundance: medium-sized; v_gene: TRBV2; d_gene: .; len: 15; CDR3nt: TGTGCCAGCAGGGACTTTAATTGGGGCCTCTATGGCTACACCTTC; CDR3aa: CASRDFNWGLYGYTF
j_gene: TRBJ2-7; abundance: .; v_gene: TRBV4-1; d_gene: .; len: 15; CDR3nt: TGCGCCAGCAGCCAACCACGGACCAGGGTCGGCGAGCAGTACTTC; CDR3aa: CASSQPRTRVGEQYF
j_gene: TRBJ1-3; abundance: few; v_gene: TRBV2; d_gene: TRBD1; len: 15; CDR3nt: TGTGCCAGCAGGGACGACAGGGAATCTGGAAACACCATATATTTT; CDR3aa: CASRDDRESGNTIYF
j_gene: TRBJ2-3; abundance: many; v_gene: TRBV3-1; d_gene: TRBD2; len: 16; CDR3nt: TGTGCCAGCAGCCAGGTTCAGCGGGGGAGAGGAGATACGCAGTATTTT; CDR3aa: CASSQVQRGRGDTQYF
j_gene: TRBJ1-3; abundance: .; v_gene: TRBV15; d_gene: .; len: 17; CDR3nt: TGTGCCACCAGCAGAGATCGGTCAAGGTCCTCTGGACACACCATATATTTT; CDR3aa: CATSRDRSRSSGHTIYF
j_gene: TRBJ1-5; abundance: many; v_gene: TRBV5-6; d_gene: .; len: 15; CDR3nt: TGTGCCAGCAGCCCGTGGACGGGCTCCAATCAGCCCCAGCATTTT; CDR3aa: CASSPWTGSNQPQHF
j_gene: TRBJ1-4; abundance: many; v_gene: TRBV18; d_gene: .; len: 13; CDR3nt: TGTGCCAGCTCACCAAAGGAATATGAAAAACTGTTTTTT; CDR3aa: CASSPKEYEKLFF
j_gene: TRBJ1-2; abundance: medium-sized; v_gene: TRBV30; d_gene: .; len: 17; CDR3nt: TGTGCCTGGAGTCCGCGGGGGGCTAGGCGGGATTCCTATGGCTACACCTTC; CDR3aa: CAWSPRGARRDSYGYTF
j_gene: TRBJ2-7; abundance: .; v_gene: TRBV27; d_gene: .; len: 13; CDR3nt: TGTGCCAACAGTTCGTACAGGGTTTACGAGCAGTACTTC; CDR3aa: CANSSYRVYEQYF
j_gene: TRBJ2-3; abundance: many; v_gene: TRBV5-6; d_gene: .; len: 15; CDR3nt: TGTGCCAGCAGCTCCCTAGGGGGATCCACAGATACGCAGTATTTT; CDR3aa: CASSSLGGSTDTQYF
j_gene: TRBJ2-1; abundance: many; v_gene: TRBV3-1; d_gene: TRBD1; len: 14; CDR3nt: TGTGCCAGCAGGCACAGGGGTCAACACAATGAGCAGTTCTTC; CDR3aa: CASRHRGQHNEQFF
j_gene: TRBJ1-1; abundance: medium-sized; v_gene: TRBV29-1; d_gene: .; len: 16; CDR3nt: TGCAGCGTTGAAGCCTTGATAATGACAGAGCCTACTGAAGCTTTCTTT; CDR3aa: CSVEALIMTEPTEAFF
j_gene: TRBJ1-2; abundance: medium-sized; v_gene: TRBV28; d_gene: .; len: 14; CDR3nt: TGTGCCAGCAGTGTACCGGGCCTCAACTATGGCTACACCTTC; CDR3aa: CASSVPGLNYGYTF
j_gene: TRBJ2-7; abundance: medium-sized; v_gene: TRBV5-1; d_gene: TRBD1; len: 17; CDR3nt: TGCGCCAGCAGCTTGCTACCGGGACAGGGGGTAATCTACGAGCAGTACTTC; CDR3aa: CASSLLPGQGVIYEQYF
j_gene: TRBJ1-1; abundance: once; v_gene: TRBV5-1; d_gene: .; len: 14; CDR3nt: TGCGCCAGCAGCTTAGGGGTCGCGAACACTGAAGCTTTCTTT; CDR3aa: CASSLGVANTEAFF
j_gene: TRBJ2-3; abundance: .; v_gene: TRBV19; d_gene: TRBD2; len: 15; CDR3nt: TGTGCCTTTACCCCTGGGACTAGCGGGGGTGATACGCAGTATTTT; CDR3aa: CAFTPGTSGGDTQYF
j_gene: TRBJ2-1; abundance: once; v_gene: TRBV7-9; d_gene: .; len: 14; CDR3nt: TGTGCCAGCATCTTAGCTCAGGGGAGCTATGAGCAGTTCTTC; CDR3aa: CASILAQGSYEQFF
j_gene: TRBJ2-5; abundance: .; v_gene: TRBV6-1; d_gene: TRBD2; len: 15; CDR3nt: TGTGCCAGCAGTGATCTCAGCGGGACCCAAGAGACCCAGTACTTC; CDR3aa: CASSDLSGTQETQYF
j_gene: TRBJ1-2; abundance: medium-sized; v_gene: TRBV6-2/TRBV6-3; d_gene: TRBD1; len: 15; CDR3nt: TGTGCCAGCAGCTTCGAACGGGACAGGGGTGGTGGCTACACCTTC; CDR3aa: CASSFERDRGGGYTF
j_gene: TRBJ2-5; abundance: many; v_gene: TRBV7-9; d_gene: .; len: 15; CDR3nt: TGTGCCAGCAGCTTAGCGATGGGCAACCAAGAGACCCAGTACTTC; CDR3aa: CASSLAMGNQETQYF
j_gene: TRBJ1-1; abundance: many; v_gene: TRBV5-5; d_gene: .; len: 13; CDR3nt: TGTGCCAGCAGCTTTGTACAGCGGACTGAAGCTTTCTTT; CDR3aa: CASSFVQRTEAFF
j_gene: TRBJ2-7; abundance: medium-sized; v_gene: TRBV6-1; d_gene: .; len: 14; CDR3nt: TGTGCCAGCAGTGTTCACGGCCCGCCCTACGAGCAGTACTTC; CDR3aa: CASSVHGPPYEQYF
j_gene: TRBJ2-5; abundance: many; v_gene: TRBV4-2; d_gene: TRBD2; len: 14; CDR3nt: TGTGCCAGCAGCCAAGATGGGCGGGGGGAGACCCAGTACTTC; CDR3aa: CASSQDGRGETQYF
j_gene: TRBJ2-7; abundance: once; v_gene: TRBV5-1; d_gene: TRBD1; len: 16; CDR3nt: TGCGCCAGCAGCTACGGCCCCGACAGGGGATCCTACGAGCAGTACTTC; CDR3aa: CASSYGPDRGSYEQYF
j_gene: TRBJ2-7; abundance: .; v_gene: TRBV30; d_gene: TRBD1; len: 13; CDR3nt: TGTGCCTGGAGTACAGGGGGCGGTTACGAGCAGTACTTC; CDR3aa: CAWSTGGGYEQYF
j_gene: TRBJ2-7; abundance: .; v_gene: TRBV9; d_gene: TRBD1; len: 15; CDR3nt: TGTGCCAGCAGCGTAGGGACAGGGAGCTCCTACGAGCAGTACTTC; CDR3aa: CASSVGTGSSYEQYF
j_gene: TRBJ2-3; abundance: few; v_gene: TRBV28; d_gene: TRBD2; len: 19; CDR3nt: TGTGCCAGCAGTTCCATCTTTACTCTAGCGGGAGGGCTCACAGATACGCAGTATTTT; CDR3aa: CASSSIFTLAGGLTDTQYF
j_gene: TRBJ2-1; abundance: .; v_gene: TRBV18; d_gene: TRBD2; len: 16; CDR3nt: TGTGCCAGCTCACTGCTAGCGGGTATGAACCCCAATGAGCAGTTCTTC; CDR3aa: CASSLLAGMNPNEQFF
j_gene: TRBJ2-7; abundance: medium-sized; v_gene: TRBV15; d_gene: .; len: 15; CDR3nt: TGTGCCACCAGCAGAGAGGAGTCGGGACGAACGGAGCAGTACTTC; CDR3aa: CATSREESGRTEQYF
j_gene: TRBJ2-2; abundance: .; v_gene: TRBV12-3/TRBV12-4; d_gene: .; len: 14; CDR3nt: TGTGCCAGCAGCCCCGGACAAGACACCGGGGAGCTGTTTTTT; CDR3aa: CASSPGQDTGELFF
j_gene: TRBJ1-5; abundance: many; v_gene: TRBV9; d_gene: TRBD1; len: 16; CDR3nt: TGTGCCAGCAGCGACAGACAGGGTGGAAGCAATCAGCCCCAGCATTTT; CDR3aa: CASSDRQGGSNQPQHF